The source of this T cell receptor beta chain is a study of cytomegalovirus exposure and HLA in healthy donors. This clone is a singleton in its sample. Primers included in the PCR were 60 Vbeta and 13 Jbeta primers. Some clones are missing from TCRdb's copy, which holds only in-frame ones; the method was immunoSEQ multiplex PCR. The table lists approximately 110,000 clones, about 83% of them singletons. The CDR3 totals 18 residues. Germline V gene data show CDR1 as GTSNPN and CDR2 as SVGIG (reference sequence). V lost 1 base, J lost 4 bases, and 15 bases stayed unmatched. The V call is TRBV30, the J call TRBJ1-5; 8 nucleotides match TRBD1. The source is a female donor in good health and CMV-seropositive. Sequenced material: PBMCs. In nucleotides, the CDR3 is TGTGCCTGGAGTGGGTCCGGGACAGGACGTATACTAAATCAGCCCCAGCATTTT. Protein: CAWSGSGTGRILNQPQHF.